A single T cell receptor beta chain is shown here with its context. The antigen remains undetermined. This CDR3 has 14 amino acids. V dropped 6 bases and J dropped 2; count of bases not matched to a gene: 0. Germline V gene sequence: CDR1 MNHEY, CDR2 SVGAGI. The data stem from a study of vaccination effects on CD4 cells after COVID-19. Study as a whole: It was two doses of either the BNT162b2 or mRNA-1273 vaccine that participants received. Around 2.1 million PBMC per well were cultured with around 10 IU/ml IL-2 and roughly 10 ug/ml peptides.

This table comes from immunoSEQ multiplex PCR, and its TCRdb copy is limited to in-frame clones, with some not included. The table records about 76,000 clones, over 60% of them present only once. Researchers isolated CD4+ T cells once 9 to 11 days of culture had elapsed. Half-medium changes using IL-2 medium occurred on days 3 and 7. Sequencing used CD4+ T cells from PBMCs cultured without peptide, obtained before COVID-19 vaccination. The chain couples TRBV6-5 to TRBJ2-6; 8 bases align to TRBD1. This receptor was obtained from a human donor who received a COVID-19 vaccine. The CDR3 bases are TGTGCCAGCAGACAGGGGGCTGGGGCCAACGTCCTGACTTTC. Translated: CASRQGAGANVLTF.